A selection of T cell receptor beta chains follows, all from one sample in a study of CD4 T cell repertoires in COVID-19. Assay used: immunoSEQ multiplex PCR; TCRdb lists only in-frame clones, some missing. This sample has about 75,000 clones; around four fifths occur once, and the top ten carry roughly 0.6%. This sample comprised CD4+ T cells from peripheral blood, obtained after recovery from COVID-19. These receptors came from a human donor who had COVID-19. CDR3s include the opening cysteine and the closing phenylalanine or tryptophan. A D gene is named only where the DNA matches it firmly. Size is omitted from some rows. Given values are once, few, many or a class for expanded clones.

d_call: -
v_call: TRBV11-2
clone_size: few
j_call: TRBJ2-2
cdr3_aa: CASSLLTGELFF
cdr3_nt: TGTGCCAGCAGCCTCCTAACCGGGGAGCTGTTTTTT

d_call: TRBD2
v_call: TRBV7-2
clone_size: -
j_call: TRBJ2-2
cdr3_aa: CASSSGTSGGGGELFF
cdr3_nt: TGTGCCAGCAGCTCCGGGACTAGCGGGGGCGGAGGGGAGCTGTTTTTT

d_call: -
v_call: TRBV28
clone_size: -
j_call: TRBJ2-7
cdr3_aa: CASQYSGEQYF
cdr3_nt: TGTGCCAGCCAATACTCAGGCGAGCAGTACTTC

d_call: -
v_call: TRBV12-3/TRBV12-4
clone_size: -
j_call: TRBJ1-2
cdr3_aa: CASSLQVNYGYTF
cdr3_nt: TGTGCCAGCAGCCTCCAGGTGAACTATGGCTACACCTTC

d_call: -
v_call: TRBV5-1
clone_size: -
j_call: TRBJ1-2
cdr3_aa: CASSLGGGTDGYTF
cdr3_nt: TGCGCCAGCAGCTTGGGCGGGGGTACGGATGGCTACACCTTC

d_call: -
v_call: TRBV19
clone_size: -
j_call: TRBJ2-6
cdr3_aa: CASRAGVGANVLTF
cdr3_nt: TGTGCCAGTCGGGCCGGGGTGGGGGCCAACGTCCTGACTTTC

d_call: -
v_call: TRBV5-6
clone_size: -
j_call: TRBJ2-1
cdr3_aa: CASSLSPFTGMGNEQFF
cdr3_nt: TGTGCCAGCAGCTTGAGCCCGTTCACAGGGATGGGCAATGAGCAGTTCTTC

d_call: -
v_call: TRBV28
clone_size: few
j_call: TRBJ1-5
cdr3_aa: CASSLFQVDQPQHF
cdr3_nt: TGTGCCAGCAGTTTATTCCAGGTCGATCAGCCCCAGCATTTT

d_call: TRBD2
v_call: TRBV6-2/TRBV6-3
clone_size: many
j_call: TRBJ2-2
cdr3_aa: CASSYSNPGLAAKELFF
cdr3_nt: TGTGCCAGCAGTTACTCCAACCCGGGACTAGCGGCGAAGGAGCTGTTTTTT

d_call: -
v_call: TRBV6-5
clone_size: -
j_call: TRBJ2-1
cdr3_aa: CASSRTYNEQFF
cdr3_nt: TGTGCCAGCAGTAGGACCTACAATGAGCAGTTCTTC

d_call: -
v_call: TRBV5-1
clone_size: few
j_call: TRBJ1-4
cdr3_aa: CASSPRRGATNEKLFF
cdr3_nt: TGCGCCAGCAGCCCCCGGCGGGGGGCAACTAATGAAAAACTGTTTTTT

d_call: -
v_call: TRBV27
clone_size: -
j_call: TRBJ1-2
cdr3_aa: CASGFSGGEGYTF
cdr3_nt: TGTGCCAGCGGCTTCAGCGGGGGGGAAGGCTACACCTTC

d_call: TRBD1
v_call: TRBV10-1
clone_size: -
j_call: TRBJ2-7
cdr3_aa: CASSGDSSYEQYF
cdr3_nt: TGCGCCAGCAGCGGGGACAGCTCCTACGAGCAGTACTTC

d_call: -
v_call: TRBV24-1
clone_size: -
j_call: TRBJ2-1
cdr3_aa: CATSDFGTGGSGVRYNEQFF
cdr3_nt: TGTGCCACCAGTGATTTCGGGACAGGAGGGAGCGGGGTCCGTTACAATGAGCAGTTCTTC

d_call: -
v_call: TRBV9
clone_size: -
j_call: TRBJ2-3
cdr3_aa: CASSVSPGQDTQYF
cdr3_nt: TGTGCCAGCAGCGTATCACCGGGGCAGGATACGCAGTATTTT

d_call: TRBD2
v_call: TRBV4-2
clone_size: -
j_call: TRBJ2-2
cdr3_aa: CASSQRTSGSPGELFF
cdr3_nt: TGTGCCAGCAGCCAGAGGACTAGCGGGAGTCCCGGGGAGCTGTTTTTT

d_call: -
v_call: TRBV12-3/TRBV12-4
clone_size: -
j_call: TRBJ2-1
cdr3_aa: CASSLTRNEQFF
cdr3_nt: TGTGCCAGCAGTTTAACGCGCAATGAGCAGTTCTTC

d_call: TRBD2
v_call: TRBV10-3
clone_size: -
j_call: TRBJ2-5
cdr3_aa: CASGEGETQYF
cdr3_nt: TGTGCGTCGGGGGAGGGAGAGACCCAGTACTTC

d_call: -
v_call: TRBV6-5
clone_size: -
j_call: TRBJ1-4
cdr3_aa: CASSALRQVGEKLFF
cdr3_nt: TGTGCCAGCAGCGCCCTTCGACAAGTGGGCGAAAAACTGTTTTTT

d_call: -
v_call: TRBV12-3/TRBV12-4
clone_size: medium-sized
j_call: TRBJ2-5
cdr3_aa: CASSPLAQETQYF
cdr3_nt: TGTGCCAGCAGCCCCCTGGCCCAAGAGACCCAGTACTTC

d_call: -
v_call: TRBV18
clone_size: -
j_call: TRBJ2-3
cdr3_aa: CASSLTTDTQYF
cdr3_nt: TGTGCCAGCTCACTCACCACAGATACGCAGTATTTT

d_call: TRBD1
v_call: TRBV18
clone_size: few
j_call: TRBJ1-3
cdr3_aa: CASSPTGISGNTIYF
cdr3_nt: TGTGCCAGCTCACCGACAGGGATCTCTGGAAACACCATATATTTT

d_call: TRBD1
v_call: TRBV28
clone_size: -
j_call: TRBJ1-6
cdr3_aa: CASSLSDRANSPLHF
cdr3_nt: TGTGCCAGCAGTTTGTCGGACAGGGCAAATTCACCCCTCCACTTT

d_call: -
v_call: TRBV3-1/TRBV3-2
clone_size: -
j_call: TRBJ2-3
cdr3_aa: CASSSLGADTQYF
cdr3_nt: TGTGCCAGCTCCTCCCTCGGGGCAGATACGCAGTATTTT

d_call: TRBD2
v_call: TRBV3-1/TRBV3-2
clone_size: once
j_call: TRBJ2-1
cdr3_aa: CASSQETSGRGLEQFF
cdr3_nt: TGTGCCAGCAGCCAAGAGACTAGCGGGAGAGGGCTTGAGCAGTTCTTC

d_call: TRBD1
v_call: TRBV11-2
clone_size: -
j_call: TRBJ2-1
cdr3_aa: CASSSKAGTGSNEQFF
cdr3_nt: TGTGCCAGCAGCTCGAAGGCCGGGACAGGGAGCAATGAGCAGTTCTTC

d_call: -
v_call: TRBV7-2
clone_size: -
j_call: TRBJ1-3
cdr3_aa: CASITTGAGNTIYF
cdr3_nt: TGTGCCAGCATCACGACAGGCGCGGGAAACACCATATATTTT

d_call: TRBD1
v_call: TRBV5-6
clone_size: -
j_call: TRBJ1-6
cdr3_aa: CASSLDRGVYNSPLHF
cdr3_nt: TGTGCCAGCAGCTTGGACAGGGGGGTCTATAATTCACCCCTCCACTTT

d_call: -
v_call: TRBV9
clone_size: -
j_call: TRBJ2-1
cdr3_aa: CASSEVQGSSYNEQFF
cdr3_nt: TGTGCCAGCAGCGAGGTACAGGGTAGCTCCTACAATGAGCAGTTCTTC

d_call: TRBD1
v_call: TRBV5-1
clone_size: -
j_call: TRBJ2-5
cdr3_aa: CASSLSGGGETQYF
cdr3_nt: TGCGCCAGCAGCTTGTCAGGGGGCGGAGAGACCCAGTACTTC

d_call: -
v_call: TRBV6-1
clone_size: -
j_call: TRBJ1-3
cdr3_aa: CASSEVVGLSGNTIYF
cdr3_nt: TGTGCCAGCAGTGAAGTGGTTGGGCTCTCTGGAAACACCATATATTTT

d_call: -
v_call: TRBV30
clone_size: -
j_call: TRBJ2-3
cdr3_aa: CAWRQGGTDTQYF
cdr3_nt: TGTGCCTGGAGACAGGGGGGGACAGATACGCAGTATTTT

d_call: -
v_call: TRBV15
clone_size: -
j_call: TRBJ1-4
cdr3_aa: CATSRAGPGMEKLFF
cdr3_nt: TGTGCCACCAGCAGAGCAGGCCCAGGGATGGAAAAACTGTTTTTT

d_call: TRBD1
v_call: TRBV13
clone_size: -
j_call: TRBJ2-6
cdr3_aa: CASSLEDRFSGANVLTF
cdr3_nt: TGTGCCAGCAGCTTAGAGGACAGGTTCTCTGGGGCCAACGTCCTGACTTTC

d_call: -
v_call: TRBV4-1
clone_size: -
j_call: TRBJ2-2
cdr3_aa: CASSREGLGELFF
cdr3_nt: TGCGCCAGCAGCCGAGAGGGGCTCGGGGAGCTGTTTTTT

d_call: TRBD1
v_call: TRBV11-2
clone_size: -
j_call: TRBJ2-1
cdr3_aa: CASSRDRGGQFF
cdr3_nt: TGTGCCAGCAGCAGGGACAGGGGTGGCCAGTTCTTC

d_call: -
v_call: TRBV11-2
clone_size: -
j_call: TRBJ1-1
cdr3_aa: CASSLERAAEAFF
cdr3_nt: TGTGCCAGCAGCTTAGAAAGGGCGGCAGAAGCTTTCTTT

d_call: TRBD1
v_call: TRBV10-2
clone_size: -
j_call: TRBJ1-5
cdr3_aa: CASSDTGGDQPQHF
cdr3_nt: TGCGCCAGCAGTGACACAGGGGGCGATCAGCCCCAGCATTTT

d_call: TRBD2
v_call: TRBV30
clone_size: -
j_call: TRBJ2-7
cdr3_aa: CAWSRGAGGNEQYF
cdr3_nt: TGTGCCTGGAGCCGAGGAGCGGGAGGAAACGAGCAGTACTTC

d_call: -
v_call: TRBV5-4
clone_size: -
j_call: TRBJ2-5
cdr3_aa: CASSLGRHSRETQYF
cdr3_nt: TGTGCCAGCAGCTTAGGGCGCCACAGTAGGGAGACCCAGTACTTC

d_call: -
v_call: TRBV12-5
clone_size: few
j_call: TRBJ2-3
cdr3_aa: CASGRFDSTDTQYF
cdr3_nt: TGTGCTAGTGGCCGATTTGACAGCACAGATACGCAGTATTTT

d_call: TRBD1
v_call: TRBV4-1
clone_size: -
j_call: TRBJ2-2
cdr3_aa: CASSQSLTGASTGELFF
cdr3_nt: TGCGCCAGCAGCCAAAGCCTCACAGGGGCGAGCACCGGGGAGCTGTTTTTT

d_call: -
v_call: TRBV5-1
clone_size: -
j_call: TRBJ2-1
cdr3_aa: CASSGGGTYNEQFF
cdr3_nt: TGCGCCAGCAGCGGGGGCGGGACCTACAATGAGCAGTTCTTC

d_call: -
v_call: TRBV19
clone_size: few
j_call: TRBJ1-2
cdr3_aa: CASSMQMKNYGYTF
cdr3_nt: TGTGCCAGTAGTATGCAGATGAAGAACTATGGCTACACCTTC

d_call: -
v_call: TRBV7-2
clone_size: -
j_call: TRBJ2-2
cdr3_aa: CASSLGSSNTGELFF
cdr3_nt: TGTGCCAGCAGCTTAGGTAGCTCGAACACCGGGGAGCTGTTTTTT

d_call: TRBD1
v_call: TRBV2
clone_size: -
j_call: TRBJ2-1
cdr3_aa: CASSAVTGGGNEQFF
cdr3_nt: TGTGCCAGCAGTGCGGTGACAGGGGGCGGGAATGAGCAGTTCTTC

d_call: -
v_call: TRBV29-1
clone_size: -
j_call: TRBJ1-2
cdr3_aa: CSVEFGVGYTF
cdr3_nt: TGCAGCGTTGAATTTGGAGTTGGCTACACCTTC

d_call: -
v_call: TRBV5-1
clone_size: -
j_call: TRBJ2-2
cdr3_aa: CASSQFTGELFF
cdr3_nt: TGCGCCAGCAGTCAGTTCACCGGGGAGCTGTTTTTT

d_call: -
v_call: TRBV27
clone_size: few
j_call: TRBJ2-7
cdr3_aa: CASKPPNSYEQYF
cdr3_nt: TGTGCCAGCAAGCCCCCGAACTCCTACGAGCAGTACTTC